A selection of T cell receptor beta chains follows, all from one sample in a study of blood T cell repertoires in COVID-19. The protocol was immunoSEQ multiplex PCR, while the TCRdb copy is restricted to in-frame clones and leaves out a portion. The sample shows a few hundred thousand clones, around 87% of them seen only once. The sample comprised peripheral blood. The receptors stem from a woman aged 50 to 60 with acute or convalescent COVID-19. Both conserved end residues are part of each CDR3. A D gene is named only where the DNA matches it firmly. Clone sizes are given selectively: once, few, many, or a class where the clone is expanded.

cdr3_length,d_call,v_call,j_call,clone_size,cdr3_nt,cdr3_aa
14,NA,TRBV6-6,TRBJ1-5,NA,TGTGCCAGCAGTTACGTGCAGGGAGGACAGCCCCAGCATTTT,CASSYVQGGQPQHF
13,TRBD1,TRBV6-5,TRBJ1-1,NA,TGTGCCAGCACTCCCCAGGGGGCCACTGAAGCTTTCTTT,CASTPQGATEAFF
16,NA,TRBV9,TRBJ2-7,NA,TGTGCCAGCAGCGTAGGAGGTCTCCTAAGCTCCTACGAGCAGTACTTC,CASSVGGLLSSYEQYF
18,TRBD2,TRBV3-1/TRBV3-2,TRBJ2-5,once,TGTGCCAGCAGCCCCCCCGGGACTAGCGGGAGAGGGGTGGAGACCCAGTACTTC,CASSPPGTSGRGVETQYF
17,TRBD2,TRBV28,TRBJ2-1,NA,TGTGCCAGCAGTCCCGGGGGAGCTAGCGGGAGAATCAATGAGCAGTTCTTC,CASSPGGASGRINEQFF
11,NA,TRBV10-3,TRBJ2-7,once,TGTGCCACCAGAGTGGCGGACGAGCAGTACTTC,CATRVADEQYF
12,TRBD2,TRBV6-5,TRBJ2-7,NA,TGTGCAACTAGCGGGAGGAACTACGAGCAGTACTTC,CATSGRNYEQYF
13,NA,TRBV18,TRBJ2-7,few,TGTGCCAGCTCACCGAGGGAAGGCACGCAGCAGTACTTC,CASSPREGTQQYF
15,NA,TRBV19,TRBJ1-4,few,TGTGCCAGTAGTATCCGAACAGGGTTTCATGAAAAACTGTTTTTT,CASSIRTGFHEKLFF
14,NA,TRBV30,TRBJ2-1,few,TGTGCCTGGAGGGGAGGCGGGACTTACAATGAGCAGTTCTTC,CAWRGGGTYNEQFF
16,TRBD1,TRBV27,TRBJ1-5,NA,TGTGCCAGCAGTTTCCGGACAGGGCATAGCAATCAGCCCCAGCATTTT,CASSFRTGHSNQPQHF
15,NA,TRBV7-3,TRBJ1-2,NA,TGTGCCAGCAGCCCGCTTTCGCAAGGCGGCTATGGCTACACCTTC,CASSPLSQGGYGYTF
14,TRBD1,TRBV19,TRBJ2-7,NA,TGTGCCACCCGCGGACAGGGCCAAATCTACGAGCAGTACTTC,CATRGQGQIYEQYF
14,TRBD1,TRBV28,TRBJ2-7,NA,TGTGCCAGCAGTTTTATGCGGACCGGGACAGGGGGCATCTTC,CASSFMRTGTGGIF
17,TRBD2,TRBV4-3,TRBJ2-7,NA,TGCGCCAGCAGCCAAGGGAAGCTACTAGCGGGAGACTCCGAGCAGTACTTC,CASSQGKLLAGDSEQYF
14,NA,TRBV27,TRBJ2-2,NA,TGTGCCAGCAGTGATAGTACGAACACCGGGGAGCTGTTTTTT,CASSDSTNTGELFF
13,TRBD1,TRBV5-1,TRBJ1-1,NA,TGCGCCAGCAGACAGGGGGCGCTCACTGAAGCTTTCTTT,CASRQGALTEAFF
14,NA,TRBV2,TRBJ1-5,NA,TGTGCCAGCAGCGGTTCGTGGGCCAGTCAGCCCCAGCATTTT,CASSGSWASQPQHF
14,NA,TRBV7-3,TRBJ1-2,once,TGTGCCAGCAGCCTTCGGGGTCCCGACTATGGCTACACCTTC,CASSLRGPDYGYTF
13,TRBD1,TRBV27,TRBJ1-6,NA,TGTGCCAGCAGGACAGGGGGAAATTCACCCCTCCACTTT,CASRTGGNSPLHF
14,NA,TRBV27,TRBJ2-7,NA,TGTGCCAGCAGTTTGGCGACAGCCCCCTACGAGCAGTACTTC,CASSLATAPYEQYF
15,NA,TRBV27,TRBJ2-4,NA,TGTGCCAGCAGCCCGTGGGCCCCGACAGAAAACATTCAGTACTTC,CASSPWAPTENIQYF
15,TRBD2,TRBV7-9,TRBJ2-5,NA,TGTGCCAGCAGCTTAGCAGGTGGGGGGGAAGAGACCCAGTACTTC,CASSLAGGGEETQYF
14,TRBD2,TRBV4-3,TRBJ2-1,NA,TGCGCCAGCAGCCAAGTGGGAACTAGCGGGGAACAGTTCTTC,CASSQVGTSGEQFF
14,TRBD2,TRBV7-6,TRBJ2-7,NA,TGTGCCAGCAGCTTGGGACTAGCGACCTACGAGCAGTACTTC,CASSLGLATYEQYF
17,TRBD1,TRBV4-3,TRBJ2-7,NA,TGCGCCAGCAGCCAAGATTGGTCTGGGACAGGGGTTGACGAGCAGTACTTC,CASSQDWSGTGVDEQYF
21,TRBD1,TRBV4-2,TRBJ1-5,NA,TGTGCCAGCAGCCAAGAAGTGGTCAGGGACAGGGGGGTGGTAGGCAATCAGCCCCAGCATTTT,CASSQEVVRDRGVVGNQPQHF
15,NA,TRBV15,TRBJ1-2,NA,TGTGCCACCAGCAGAACTTCGACAGGCGCCTATGGCTACACCTTC,CATSRTSTGAYGYTF
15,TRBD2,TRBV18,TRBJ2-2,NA,TGTGCCAGCTCCCTTGCGGGAGGAAACACCGGGGAGCTGTTTTTT,CASSLAGGNTGELFF
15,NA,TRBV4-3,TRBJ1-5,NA,TGCGCCAGCAGCCAAGATTTCCAGGGGAGTCAGCCCCAGCATTTT,CASSQDFQGSQPQHF
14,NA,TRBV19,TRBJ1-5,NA,TGTGCCAGTAGTTCTCAGATTAGCAATCAGCCCCAGCATTTT,CASSSQISNQPQHF
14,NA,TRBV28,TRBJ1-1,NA,TGTGCCAGCTTCACACCTTTACCGAACACTGAAGCTTTCTTT,CASFTPLPNTEAFF
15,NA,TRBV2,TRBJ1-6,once,TGTGCCAGCAATCGAGCAAGCTCCTATAATTCACCCCTCCACTTT,CASNRASSYNSPLHF
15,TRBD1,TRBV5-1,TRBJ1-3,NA,TGCGCCAGCAGCCCGGTGACAGGGAATGGAAACACCATATATTTT,CASSPVTGNGNTIYF
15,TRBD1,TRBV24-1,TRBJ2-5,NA,TGTGCCACCAGTGATTTGCAAAGGACAGGGCAGACCCAGTACTTC,CATSDLQRTGQTQYF
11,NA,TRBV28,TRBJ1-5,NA,TGTGCCAGCGGAGGCAATCAGCCCCAGCATTTT,CASGGNQPQHF
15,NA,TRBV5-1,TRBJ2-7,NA,TGCGCCAGCAGCTTTCCGGGACTGGCGACCTACGAGCAGTACTTC,CASSFPGLATYEQYF
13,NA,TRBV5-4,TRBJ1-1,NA,TGTGCCAGCAGCTTGGTTCCAAACACTGAAGCTTTCTTT,CASSLVPNTEAFF
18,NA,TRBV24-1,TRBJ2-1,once,TGTGCCACCAGTGATCCCGGTGGGAGCGGAGGCTCCTACAATGAGCAGTTCTTC,CATSDPGGSGGSYNEQFF
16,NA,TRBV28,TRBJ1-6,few,TGTGCCAGCAGTTCCCCCGGGAGGCTGGGAAATTCACCCCTCCACTTT,CASSSPGRLGNSPLHF
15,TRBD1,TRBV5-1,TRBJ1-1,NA,TGCGCCAGCAGCATTGACAGGGTTACGAACACTGAAGCTTTCTTT,CASSIDRVTNTEAFF
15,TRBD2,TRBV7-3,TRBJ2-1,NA,TGTGCCAGCAGCTTAGGCGGGAGCGCCTACAATGAGCAGTTCTTC,CASSLGGSAYNEQFF
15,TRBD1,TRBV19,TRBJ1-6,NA,TGTGCCAGTAGTGAACAGGGGGCAGGTCGCTCACCCCTCCACTTT,CASSEQGAGRSPLHF
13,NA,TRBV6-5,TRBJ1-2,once,TGTGCCAGCAGCCGCACAGGAATCTATGGCTACACCTTC,CASSRTGIYGYTF
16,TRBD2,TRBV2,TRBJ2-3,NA,TGTGCCAGCAGTATACTAGCGGGGAAAAGCACAGATACGCAGTATTTT,CASSILAGKSTDTQYF
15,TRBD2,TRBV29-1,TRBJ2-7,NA,TGCAGCGTTGATTCCAGCGGGAGAGCTCGGGACGAGCAGTACTTC,CSVDSSGRARDEQYF